This entry concerns a single T cell receptor beta chain. The antigen is undetermined. MiXCR was run by TCRdb on the 5' RACE reads, yielding one entry per CDR3 protein. The sample consists of about 890,000 distinct CDR3 sequences, roughly an eighth of them appearing once. This record belongs to a study of identical twins. Study-level findings and limits: The study based its conclusions on cross-sectional statistical analysis and did not follow the same donors. With beta out-of-frame sequences, excess sharing by twins was weaker.

The germline gives CDR1 SNHLY, CDR2 FYNNEI. There are 14 residues in the CDR3. With 8 bases removed from V and 1 base from J, the gap between germline ends came to 15 bases. The same data also contributed to another study, on yellow fever vaccine responses in identical twins.

Sequencing input: PBMCs. This TCR was recovered from a woman aged 18-29 years in good health. The V and J genes are TRBV2 and TRBJ2-7, with no clear D. CDR3: CASVRVGPSYEQYF. DNA of the CDR3: TGTGCCAGCGTACGTGTAGGCCCGTCCTACGAGCAGTACTTC.